A single sample is the source of the 22 T cell receptor beta chains below, sequenced in a study of PD-1 blockade in classical Hodgkin lymphoma. Clones were read by immunoSEQ multiplex PCR, and TCRdb kept only the in-frame ones, dropping some. The repertoire holds about 94,000 clones, roughly 89% seen once, with about 11% in the top ten. Each patient's relapse followed autologous stem cell transplantation, and brentuximab vedotin exposure varied. The sequences come from peripheral blood mononuclear cells (PBMCs), collected before the second cycle of nivolumab. The receptors here all came from a human donor with classical Hodgkin lymphoma.

The J gene is TRBJ2-1, the V gene TRBV5-4; weak D call: TRBD1 (6 bases). V shed 5 bases and J shed 4 bases, with 16 bases lying between them. This CDR3 has 15 residues. Germline V lookup: CDR1 SGHNT, CDR2 YYREEE (reference sequence). CDR3 protein: CASRKGVDGYNEQFF. The CDR3 DNA reads as TGTGCCAGCAGGAAGGGGGTGGACGGTTACAATGAGCAGTTCTTC.

This clone has only a few counts. V usage is TRBV5-1 and J usage is TRBJ2-3; D gene uncertain. V was pared by 0 bases and J by 4 bases, with 6 bases between. The germline V gene has CDR1 SGHRS and CDR2 YFSETQ. The CDR3 runs 13 residues. The CDR3 region has the DNA TGCGCCAGCAGCTTGGGCCCCTCAGATACGCAGTATTTT. Amino acid sequence: CASSLGPSDTQYF.

V is TRBV7-9 and J is TRBJ2-3; D may match TRBD1 or TRBD2 (5 bases each). CDR1 is SEHNR, CDR2 FQNEAQ, per germline (reference sequence). V gave up 5 bases and J gave up 2 bases, with 14 bases separating them. The CDR3 contains 15 residues. CDR3 residues: CASSLWDGITDTQYF. The CDR3, as DNA: TGTGCCAGCAGCCTCTGGGACGGAATCACAGATACGCAGTATTTT.

CDR3 coding DNA: TGTGCCAGCAGTACCTCTCAGACCTACGAGCAGTACTTC. It specifies CASSTSQTYEQYF. V gene TRBV6-5 combines with J gene TRBJ2-7, with D uncertain. Germline V gene lookup returns CDR1 MNHEY and CDR2 SVGAGI. CDR3 size: 13 residues. Trimming pared 5 bases from V and 2 bases from J, leaving 10 bases between.

The V call is TRBV11-1, the J call TRBJ2-5, with TRBD1 matching over 10 bases. The CDR3 extends over 15 amino acids. With 1 base clipped from V and 5 bases from J, the junction kept 4 bases outside the gene matches. Germline CDR1 is SGHAT and CDR2 is FQDESV (reference sequence). This CDR3 reads CASSLGQGAGETQYF. CDR3 coding DNA: TGTGCCAGCAGCTTAGGACAGGGGGCGGGGGAGACCCAGTACTTC.

This rearrangement joins TRBV6-5 to TRBJ2-1; 9 positions agree with TRBD2. Trimming took 6 bases from V and 10 from J; bases not matched to a gene: 4. This CDR3 has 12 amino acids. Looked up from germline, CDR1 is MNHEY and CDR2 is SVGAGI. The CDR3: CASSSLAGEQFF. The CDR3, as DNA: TGTGCCAGCAGCTCCCTAGCGGGAGAGCAGTTCTTC.

V is TRBV5-1 and J is TRBJ1-6, with D possibly matching TRBD1 (5 bases). This CDR3 is 15 amino acids long. Germline V lookup: CDR1 SGHRS, CDR2 YFSETQ. V was trimmed by 0 bases and J by 7 bases, leaving 11 bases between them. CDR3 bases: TGCGCCAGCAGCTTGGCCGGGGCAGTGAATTCACCCCTCCACTTT. Its protein is CASSLAGAVNSPLHF.

The chain links TRBV14 to TRBJ2-7; the D is unclear. This CDR3 contains 13 residues. Deletions cut 1 base from V and 2 bases from J, with 6 bases between. The germline CDR1 and CDR2 sequences are SGHDN and FVKESK. The CDR3: CASSQVRTYEQYF. In nucleotides, the CDR3 is TGTGCCAGCAGCCAAGTCAGGACCTACGAGCAGTACTTC.

The chain combines TRBV5-4 with TRBJ2-7; 10 bases agree with TRBD2. Germline assignment: CDR1 SGHNT and CDR2 YYREEE (reference sequence). The J segment lost 6 bases and the V segment lost 2 bases, leaving 8 bases of the junction unmatched. This CDR3 region has 15 residues. CDR3 coding DNA: TGTGCCAGCAGCTTCGCGTCTAGCGGGAGTCCCGAGCAGTACTTC. Residues: CASSFASSGSPEQYF.

The chain employs TRBV5-8 and TRBJ2-3, with 13 nucleotides matching TRBD2. The germline gives CDR1 SGHTS, CDR2 YDEGEE. The CDR3 length is 16 residues. Trimming removed 3 bases from V and 2 bases from J; junction bases left unmatched: 3. CDR3 in amino acids: CASSWGTSGDTDTQYF. CDR3 DNA sequence: TGTGCCAGCAGCTGGGGGACTAGCGGGGACACAGATACGCAGTATTTT.

The gene calls are TRBV27 and TRBJ2-7, with 7 bases identical to TRBD1. Germline trimming cut 6 bases from V and 7 bases from J; bases unmatched to any gene: 15. Looked up from germline, CDR1 is MNHEY and CDR2 is SMNVEV (reference sequence). The CDR3 covers 15 residues. The CDR3 reads CASSQPPGGLEEQYF. Written as DNA, the CDR3 is TGTGCCAGCAGCCAGCCCCCAGGGGGTCTAGAGGAGCAGTACTTC.

The rearrangement joins TRBV6-1 to TRBJ2-3; D is possibly TRBD2 (7 bases). V was trimmed by 8 bases and J by 2 bases, leaving 17 bases between them. In germline, CDR1 is MNHNS, CDR2 SASEGT. The CDR3 is made up of 15 amino acids. CDR3 nucleotides: TGTGCCAGCGGGGGGGGGAGGACAGACACAGATACGCAGTATTTT. Translated: CASGGGRTDTDTQYF.

The V call is TRBV27, the J call TRBJ2-7, with 8 bases matching TRBD2. Trimming at V came to 4 bases and at J to 7 bases, leaving 12 bases not matched to a gene. The CDR3 is 15 residues long. CDR1 is MNHEY, CDR2 SMNVEV, per germline (reference sequence). The CDR3 here is CASSSTGTSTREQYF. The DNA of the CDR3 is TGTGCCAGCAGTTCCACCGGGACTAGTACGAGGGAGCAGTACTTC.

In this sample, this clone turned up once. This chain uses TRBV5-1 with TRBJ2-2; 9 bases match TRBD1. In germline, CDR1 is SGHRS, CDR2 YFSETQ. The CDR3 is made up of 16 amino acids. The trim removed 4 bases at V and 2 bases at J, leaving 6 bases unmatched. CDR3 region: CASSTPGQGNTGELFF. CDR3 coding DNA: TGCGCCAGCAGCACCCCGGGACAGGGAAACACCGGGGAGCTGTTTTTT. The whole variable domain, filled in from reference TRBV5-1 and TRBJ2-2, reads KAGVTQTPRYLIKTRGQQVTLSCSPISGHRSVSWYQQTPGQGLQFLFEYFSETQRNKGNFPGRFSGRQFSNSRSEMNVSTLELGDSALYLCASSTPGQGNTGELFFGEGSRLTVL.

The chain employs TRBV21-1 and TRBJ2-3; the table assigns TRBD1, which was not confirmed against the DNA. TRBV21-1 is a pseudogene segment. CDR3 length equals 18 residues. The CDR3 nucleotides read TGTGCCAGCAGCAAAGAAGGGGCCGCGAAGGCCACCACTGATACGCAGTATTTT. This translates into CASSKEGAAKATTDTQYF.

The J gene is TRBJ2-5, the V gene TRBV29-1, with D tentatively TRBD1 or TRBD2 (5 bases each). The CDR3 totals 12 residues. V shed 7 bases and J shed 5 bases, with 14 bases lying between them. The germline V gene has CDR1 SQVTM and CDR2 ANQGSEA. CDR3 sequence (DNA): TGCAGCGCTCGGGGCTGGGGGGAGACCCAGTACTTC. Translation: CSARGWGETQYF.

Only a few counts were recorded for this clone. The V call is TRBV2, the J call TRBJ2-1; TRBD1 matches at 8 bases. The CDR3 spans 13 residues. J lost 2 bases, V lost 10 bases, and 4 bases had no gene match. Germline values: CDR1 SNHLY, CDR2 FYNNEI. The CDR3 DNA reads TGTGCCATAGGGACAGGCCCCTACAATGAGCAGTTCTTC. As protein: CAIGTGPYNEQFF.

This clone turned up a few times. The chain employs TRBV27 and TRBJ2-7, with D unresolved. V dropped 4 bases and J dropped 6 bases, with 7 bases sitting between them. The CDR3 runs 11 residues. Germline V gives CDR1 MNHEY, CDR2 SMNVEV (reference sequence). The CDR3 region is CASSSGLEQYF. The CDR3, as DNA: TGTGCCAGCAGTTCTGGGCTCGAGCAGTACTTC.

The genes are TRBV6-5 and TRBJ2-7; 8 positions agree with TRBD1. Per germline, CDR1 MNHEY and CDR2 SVGAGI. With 5 bases clipped from V and 1 base from J, the junction kept 7 bases outside the gene matches. This CDR3 spans 15 amino acids. CDR3: CASSHGQGRSYEQYF. The CDR3 DNA is TGTGCCAGCAGTCACGGACAGGGAAGGTCCTACGAGCAGTACTTC.

This clone was counted at least ten times. The genes are TRBV7-9 and TRBJ2-5, with D maybe TRBD1 (7 bases). The CDR3 extends over 17 amino acids. V was pared by 2 bases and J by 2 bases, with 18 bases between. The V gene's germline CDR1 is SEHNR and CDR2 FQNEAQ (reference sequence). In DNA form, the CDR3 reads TGTGCCAGCAGCTTACTTGGCACGTCAGGGGGGCAAGAGACCCAGTACTTC. Its translation is CASSLLGTSGGQETQYF. The full variable domain, in which reference TRBV7-9 and TRBJ2-5 provide the parts outside the CDR3, is DTGVSQNPRHKITKRGQNVTFRCDPISEHNRLYWYRQTLGQGPEFLTYFQNEAQLEKSRLLSDRFSAERPKGSFSTLEIQRTEQGDSAMYLCASSLLGTSGGQETQYFGPGTRLLVL.

This chain connects TRBV2 to TRBJ2-5; D is unclear. This CDR3 contains 11 residues. Germline V CDR1 and CDR2: SNHLY, FYNNEI. Trimming removed 7 bases from V and 6 bases from J, with 9 bases in between. CDR3 in amino acids: CASTPVQTQYF. The CDR3 nucleotides read TGTGCCAGCACCCCCGTCCAGACCCAGTACTTC.

The genes are TRBV5-4 and TRBJ2-7; TRBD1 matches 8 bases. The CDR3 loop spans 14 amino acids. Germline CDR1 SGHNT, CDR2 YYREEE (reference sequence). Unmatched junction bases numbered 7, after V lost 3 bases and J lost 5 bases. The CDR3 sequence is CASSYRGVGHEQYF. DNA of the CDR3: TGTGCCAGCAGCTACAGGGGGGTCGGACACGAGCAGTACTTC. Filled out from reference TRBV5-4 and TRBJ2-7, the complete variable domain reads ETGVTQSPTHLIKTRGQQVTLRCSSQSGHNTVSWYQQALGQGPQFIFQYYREEENGRGNFPPRFSGLQFPNYSSELNVNALELDDSALYLCASSYRGVGHEQYFGPGTRLTVT.